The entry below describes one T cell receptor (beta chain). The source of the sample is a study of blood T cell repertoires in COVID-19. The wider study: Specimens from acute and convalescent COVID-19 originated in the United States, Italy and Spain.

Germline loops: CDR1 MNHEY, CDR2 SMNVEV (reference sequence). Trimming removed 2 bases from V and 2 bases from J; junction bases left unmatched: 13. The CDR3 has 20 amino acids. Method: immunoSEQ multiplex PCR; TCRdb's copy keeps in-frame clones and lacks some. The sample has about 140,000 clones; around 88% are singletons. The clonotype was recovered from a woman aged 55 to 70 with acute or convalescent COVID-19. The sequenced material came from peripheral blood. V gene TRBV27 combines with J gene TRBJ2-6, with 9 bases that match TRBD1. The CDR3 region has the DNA TGTGCCAGCAGTTTAAAGCCTTACAGGGGGCGGCGACCTGGGGCCAACGTCCTGACTTTC. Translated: CASSLKPYRGRRPGANVLTF.